This T cell receptor (beta chain) was identified during a study of technical replicates of blood from a handful of donors. Losses at the gene ends were 3 bases for V and 4 bases for J; bases not matched to a gene: 15. Germline CDR1 and CDR2: SNHLY and FYNNEI. The CDR3 extends over 17 amino acids. TCRdb's copy holds only in-frame clones and misses some; the assay was immunoSEQ multiplex PCR. The sample shows tens of thousands of clones, approximately 93% of them seen only once. The genes are TRBV2 and TRBJ2-7, with 7 bases aligning to TRBD2. The sequenced sample was T cells isolated from PBMCs. This receptor was identified in a human donor in good health. CDR3 sequence: CASSEKGAAGVGYEQYF. The CDR3 coding sequence is TGTGCCAGCAGTGAGAAAGGCGCCGCGGGAGTGGGGTACGAGCAGTACTTC.